This record looks at one TCR beta chain sequence and its context. The record originates from a study of CD8+CD57+ T cells in acquired aplastic anemia. The use of genomic DNA as template underpinned the TCR beta VDJ and CDR3 profiling. TCRdb used MiXCR to reprocess the reads, holding one entry per CDR3 protein. The table lists approximately 98,000 distinct CDR3 sequences, about half of them singletons. The CDR3 runs to 13 residues. Germline V gene sequence: CDR1 ENHRY, CDR2 SYGVKD. Trimming removed 8 bases from V and 6 bases from J, with 17 bases in between. V and J are TRBV10-3 and TRBJ2-7; the D gene is possibly TRBD1 (5 bases). Sequencing was carried out using sorted CD4+, CD8+, or CD8+CD57+ T cells (not recorded which) from PBMCs. The clonotype was recovered from a human donor in good health, serving as a control. The CDR3 reads CAIQKGLGLEQYF. For the CDR3, the DNA is TGTGCCATCCAAAAGGGGTTAGGGCTCGAGCAGTACTTC.